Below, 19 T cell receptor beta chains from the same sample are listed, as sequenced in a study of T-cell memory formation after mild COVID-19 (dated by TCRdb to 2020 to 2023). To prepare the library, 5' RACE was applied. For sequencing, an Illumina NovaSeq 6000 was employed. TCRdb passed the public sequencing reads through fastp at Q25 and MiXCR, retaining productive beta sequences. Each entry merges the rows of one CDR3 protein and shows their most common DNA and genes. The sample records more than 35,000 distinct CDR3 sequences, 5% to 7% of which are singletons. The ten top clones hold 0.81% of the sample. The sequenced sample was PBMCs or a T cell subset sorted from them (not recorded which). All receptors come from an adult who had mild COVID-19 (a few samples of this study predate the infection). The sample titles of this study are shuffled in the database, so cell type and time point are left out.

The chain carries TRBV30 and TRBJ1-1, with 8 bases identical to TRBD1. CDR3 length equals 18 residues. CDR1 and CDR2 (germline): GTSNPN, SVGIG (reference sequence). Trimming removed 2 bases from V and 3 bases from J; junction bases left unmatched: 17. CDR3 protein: CAWSTRRQGARKDTEAFF. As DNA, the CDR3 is TGTGCCTGGAGTACGCGCAGGCAGGGGGCGAGAAAGGACACTGAAGCTTTCTTT.

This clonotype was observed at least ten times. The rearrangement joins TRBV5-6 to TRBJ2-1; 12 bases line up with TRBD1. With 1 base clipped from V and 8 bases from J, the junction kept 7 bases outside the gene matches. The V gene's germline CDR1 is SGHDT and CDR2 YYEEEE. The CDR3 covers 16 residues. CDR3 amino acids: CASSLRPGQGADEQFF. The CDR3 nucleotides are TGTGCCAGCAGCTTGAGACCGGGACAGGGGGCTGATGAGCAGTTCTTC.

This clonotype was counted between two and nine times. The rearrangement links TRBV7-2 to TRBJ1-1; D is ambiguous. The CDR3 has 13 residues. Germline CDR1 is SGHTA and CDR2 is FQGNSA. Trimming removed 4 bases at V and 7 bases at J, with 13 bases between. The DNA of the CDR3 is TGTGCCAGCAGCTCGAGGACCCTGAATGAAGCTTTCTTT. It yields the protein CASSSRTLNEAFF.

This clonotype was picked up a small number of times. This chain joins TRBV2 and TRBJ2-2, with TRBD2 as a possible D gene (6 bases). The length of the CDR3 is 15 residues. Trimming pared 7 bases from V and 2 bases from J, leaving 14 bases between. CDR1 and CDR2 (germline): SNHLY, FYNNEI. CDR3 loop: CASTPGLVNTGELFF. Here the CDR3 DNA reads TGTGCCAGCACCCCGGGACTGGTAAACACCGGGGAGCTGTTTTTT.

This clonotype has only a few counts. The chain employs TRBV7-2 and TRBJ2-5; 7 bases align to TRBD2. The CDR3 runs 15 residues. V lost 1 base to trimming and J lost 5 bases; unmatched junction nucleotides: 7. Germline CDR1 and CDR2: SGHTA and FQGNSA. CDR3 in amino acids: CASSLGPSGWETQYF. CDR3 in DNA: TGTGCCAGCAGCTTAGGGCCTAGCGGATGGGAGACCCAGTACTTC.

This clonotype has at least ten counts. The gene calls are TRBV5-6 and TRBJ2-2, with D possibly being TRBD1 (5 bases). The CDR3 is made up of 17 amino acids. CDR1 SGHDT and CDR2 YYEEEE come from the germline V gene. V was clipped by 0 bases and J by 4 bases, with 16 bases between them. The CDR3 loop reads CASSLGPGKHVTGELFF. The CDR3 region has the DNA TGTGCCAGCAGCTTGGGTCCAGGGAAGCACGTCACCGGGGAGCTGTTTTTT.

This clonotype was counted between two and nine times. DNA of the CDR3: TGTGCCAGCAGGTCCTACACCGGGGAGCTGTTTTTT. This gives the protein CASRSYTGELFF. This chain joins TRBV28 and TRBJ2-2, with D hard to call. V dropped 6 bases and J dropped 3 bases, with 5 bases sitting between them. The V gene's germline CDR1 is MDHEN and CDR2 SYDVKM. This CDR3 spans 12 amino acids.

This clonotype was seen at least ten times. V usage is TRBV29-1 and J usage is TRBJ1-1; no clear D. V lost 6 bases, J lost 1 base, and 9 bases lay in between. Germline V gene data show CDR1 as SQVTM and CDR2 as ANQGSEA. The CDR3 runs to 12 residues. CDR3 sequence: CSVYGGNTEAFF. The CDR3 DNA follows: TGCAGCGTCTACGGTGGGAACACTGAAGCTTTCTTT.

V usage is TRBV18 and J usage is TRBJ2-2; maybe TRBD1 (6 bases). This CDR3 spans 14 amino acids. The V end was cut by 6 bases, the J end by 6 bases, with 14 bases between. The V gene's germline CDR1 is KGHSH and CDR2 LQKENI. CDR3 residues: CASSPLWGPGELFF. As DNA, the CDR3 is TGTGCCAGCTCGCCTTTATGGGGGCCCGGGGAGCTGTTTTTT.

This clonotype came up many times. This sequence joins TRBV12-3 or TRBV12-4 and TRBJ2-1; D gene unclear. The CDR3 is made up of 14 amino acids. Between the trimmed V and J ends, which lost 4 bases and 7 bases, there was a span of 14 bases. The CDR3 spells CASSYRAEANEQFF. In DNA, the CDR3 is TGTGCCAGCAGTTACCGGGCCGAGGCGAATGAGCAGTTCTTC.

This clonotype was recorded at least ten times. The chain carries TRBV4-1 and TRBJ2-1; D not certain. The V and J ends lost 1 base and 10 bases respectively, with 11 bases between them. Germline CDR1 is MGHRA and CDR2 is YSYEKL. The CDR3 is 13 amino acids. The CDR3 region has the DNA TGCGCCAGCAGCCAAGCGGTGGGCGTCGAGCAGTTCTTC. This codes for CASSQAVGVEQFF.

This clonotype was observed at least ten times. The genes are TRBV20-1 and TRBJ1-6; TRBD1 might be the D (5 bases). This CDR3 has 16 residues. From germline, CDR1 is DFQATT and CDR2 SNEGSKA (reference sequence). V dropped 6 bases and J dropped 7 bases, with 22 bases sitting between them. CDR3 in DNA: TGCAGTGCCCTCCCCGGGACCTCGGACCTCAATTCACCCCTCCACTTT. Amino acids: CSALPGTSDLNSPLHF.

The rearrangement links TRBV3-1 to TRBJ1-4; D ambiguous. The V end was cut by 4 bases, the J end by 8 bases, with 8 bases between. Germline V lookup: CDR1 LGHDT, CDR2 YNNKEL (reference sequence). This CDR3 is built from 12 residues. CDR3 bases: TGTGCCAGCAGCCTTTCGAACGAAAAACTGTTTTTT. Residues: CASSLSNEKLFF.

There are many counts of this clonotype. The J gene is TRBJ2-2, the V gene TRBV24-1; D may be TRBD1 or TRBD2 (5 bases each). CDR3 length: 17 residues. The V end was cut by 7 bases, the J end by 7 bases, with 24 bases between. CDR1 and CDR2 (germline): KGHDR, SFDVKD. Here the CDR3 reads CATRGPGSTQKDGELFF. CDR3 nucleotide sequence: TGTGCCACCAGGGGACCCGGGTCCACCCAAAAGGACGGGGAGCTGTTTTTT.

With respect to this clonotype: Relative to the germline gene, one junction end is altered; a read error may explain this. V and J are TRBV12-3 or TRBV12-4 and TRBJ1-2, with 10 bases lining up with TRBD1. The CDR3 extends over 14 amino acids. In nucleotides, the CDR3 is TGTGCCAGCAGTTTAACGGGACAGGGGTCACCGGGGGCCTTC. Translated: CASSLTGQGSPGAF.

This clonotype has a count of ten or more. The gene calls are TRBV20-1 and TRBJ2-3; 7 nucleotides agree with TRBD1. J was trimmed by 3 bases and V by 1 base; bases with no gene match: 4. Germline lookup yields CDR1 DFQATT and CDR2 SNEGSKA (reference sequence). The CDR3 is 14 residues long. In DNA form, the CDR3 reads TGCAGTGCTAGAGGGACAGGTGGAACAGATACGCAGTATTTT. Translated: CSARGTGGTDTQYF.

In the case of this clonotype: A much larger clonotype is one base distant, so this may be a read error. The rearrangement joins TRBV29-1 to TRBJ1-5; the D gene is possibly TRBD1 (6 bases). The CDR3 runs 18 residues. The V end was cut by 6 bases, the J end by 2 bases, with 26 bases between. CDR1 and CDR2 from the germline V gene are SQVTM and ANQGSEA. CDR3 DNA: TGCAGCGTCCCCCGTCCCACCCCCGAGGACAGACGCAATCAGCCCCAGCATTTT. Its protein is CSVPRPTPEDRRNQPQHF.

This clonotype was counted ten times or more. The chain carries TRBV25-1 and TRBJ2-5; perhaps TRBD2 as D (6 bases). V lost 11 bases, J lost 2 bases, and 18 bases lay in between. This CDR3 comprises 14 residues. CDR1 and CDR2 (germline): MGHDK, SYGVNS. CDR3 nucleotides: TGTGCCTGTAAGAGTAGGACTACTCAAGAGACCCAGTACTTC. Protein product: CACKSRTTQETQYF.

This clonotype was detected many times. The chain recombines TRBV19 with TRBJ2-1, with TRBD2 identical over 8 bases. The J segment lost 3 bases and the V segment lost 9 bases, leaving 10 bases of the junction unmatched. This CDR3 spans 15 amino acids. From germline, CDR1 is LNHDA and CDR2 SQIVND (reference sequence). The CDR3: CASLPRAGVYNEQFF. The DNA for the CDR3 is TGTGCCAGCCTTCCCAGAGCGGGGGTCTACAATGAGCAGTTCTTC. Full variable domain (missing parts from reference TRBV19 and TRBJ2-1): DGGITQSPKYLFRKEGQNVTLSCEQNLNHDAMYWYRQDPGQGLRLIYYSQIVNDFQKGDIAEGYSVSREKKESFPLTVTSAQKNPTAFYLCASLPRAGVYNEQFFGPGTRLTVL.